This is a list of T cell receptor beta chains from one sample in a study of shared clonotypes between healthy human individuals. Here immunoSEQ multiplex PCR was the method, and the copy in TCRdb shows in-frame clones only, minus some. This sample has some 2,500,000 clones, with over 85% found just once. The sample consisted of naive CD4+ T cells from PBMCs. Receptor source: a man younger than 35 in good health. Some clones in this sample may be carry-over from other donors' samples. CDR3s include the opening cysteine and the closing phenylalanine or tryptophan. Fields, in order: J gene, clone size, V gene, CDR3 protein. Expanded clones get a size class; other rows say once, few or many, or leave the size out.

TRBJ2-1 | once | TRBV28 | CASSSGTSGTLSTNEQFF
TRBJ2-5 | . | TRBV10-3 | CAISELLGVAGEGETQYF
TRBJ2-7 | . | TRBV5-1 | CASSQAGTLVSEQYF
TRBJ1-5 | . | TRBV7-2 | CASSLGEHRTQHF
TRBJ1-1 | . | TRBV25-1 | CASKVTGESSEAFF
TRBJ2-2 | . | TRBV5-5 | CASSLKPKTGSGELFF
TRBJ1-2 | . | TRBV5-4 | CASSFPDRMDYGYTF
TRBJ2-5 | . | TRBV28 | CASSLWASGQETQYF
TRBJ2-3 | once | TRBV7-9 | CASSLSRGRPPTDTQYF
TRBJ2-1 | . | TRBV6-5 | CASSSATSGGYNEQFF
TRBJ2-1 | . | TRBV18 | CASSPTTLSSGSRYNEQFF
TRBJ2-1 | . | TRBV5-1 | CASSLPGAGEQFF
TRBJ2-7 | . | TRBV30 | CAWGRQGTYEQYF
TRBJ1-1 | . | TRBV5-1 | CASSRGASGTEAFF
TRBJ2-7 | . | TRBV4-1 | CASSYPDLGGNEQYF
TRBJ2-1 | . | TRBV4-1 | CASSQAWAASYNEQFF
TRBJ2-1 | . | TRBV11-2 | CASSPLRRDEQFF
TRBJ2-3 | . | TRBV5-4 | CASSIPSGKSTDTQYF
TRBJ1-1 | . | TRBV2 | CASSGTGVGTEAFF
TRBJ2-3 | . | TRBV5-1 | CASSPDGLTDTQYF
TRBJ1-5 | few | TRBV7-2 | CASSLDGNQPQHF
TRBJ2-7 | . | TRBV5-1 | CASSQTAYEQYF
TRBJ1-1 | . | TRBV5-4 | CASSFSYRSPEAFF
TRBJ2-7 | . | TRBV28 | CASCSGTTLYEQYF
TRBJ1-4 | . | TRBV28 | CASSLPQGNEKLFF
TRBJ2-2 | . | TRBV9 | CASSDPRDRLNTGELFF
TRBJ1-2 | . | TRBV7-9 | CASSAQTGSDGYTF
TRBJ2-7 | once | TRBV10-1 | CASNGQENYEQYF
TRBJ1-3 | once | TRBV5-1 | CASSRGQPGNTIYF
TRBJ2-7 | . | TRBV6-4 | CASSGRQGGSYEQYF
TRBJ1-5 | . | TRBV19 | CASSMRVGDQPQHF
TRBJ2-1 | . | TRBV25-1 | CASSEYYQQFF
TRBJ2-1 | . | TRBV11-2 | CASSLRTSSYNEQFF
TRBJ2-6 | . | TRBV5-6 | CASSIRVSGANVLTF
TRBJ2-2 | once | TRBV9 | CASSVVSSGSYHTGELFF
TRBJ2-5 | . | TRBV30 | CAWSVPQGVLWLQYF
TRBJ2-7 | . | TRBV5-1 | CASSLKAGTTSGSPNSYEQYF
TRBJ2-7 | . | TRBV10-3 | CATQLWLAEAHEQYF
TRBJ2-1 | . | TRBV7-8 | CASSLGLAGVGEQFF
TRBJ1-6 | . | TRBV7-2 | CASSRSSSYNSPLHF
TRBJ2-3 | . | TRBV4-3 | CASSRGGSLGPDTQYF
TRBJ2-6 | . | TRBV28 | CASSFSGSSGANVLTF
TRBJ2-2 | once | TRBV4-3 | CASSQALFQGPGELFF
TRBJ1-1 | . | TRBV11-3 | CASSFAGTNTEAFF
TRBJ1-2 | . | TRBV5-4 | CASSSPGVDLVF
TRBJ2-1 | . | TRBV5-1 | CASSLAAGGGYNEQFF
TRBJ2-7 | . | TRBV2 | CASSVSLQRSYEQYF
TRBJ1-4 | once | TRBV18 | CASSPGTGDEKLFF
TRBJ1-3 | . | TRBV7-2 | CASSKQGMAGNTIYF